Following are 9 T cell receptor beta chains from one sample sequenced in a study of T-cell memory formation after mild COVID-19. TCRdb re-analysed the 5' RACE reads in MiXCR, keeping a single row per CDR3 protein. The sample records roughly 13,000 distinct CDR3 sequences, about 15% being singletons. The sample was PBMCs or a T cell subset sorted from them (not recorded which). The source of these receptors is a man younger than 35 who had mild COVID-19 (a few samples of this study predate the infection). Cell type and time point are not known.

This clonotype has ten or more counts. V gene TRBV7-9 combines with J gene TRBJ2-2; D gene uncertain. Trimming took 8 bases from V and 5 from J, leaving 9 bases between them. The length of the CDR3 is 12 residues. Germline-derived CDR1 and CDR2 are SEHNR and FQNEAQ (reference sequence). This CDR3 is CASGRGTGELFF. DNA of the CDR3: TGTGCCAGCGGAAGAGGAACCGGGGAGCTGTTTTTT.

This clonotype was detected many times. This rearrangement joins TRBV20-1 to TRBJ2-7, with TRBD1 matching 7 bases. Germline CDR1 and CDR2: DFQATT and SNEGSKA (reference sequence). V was pared by 3 bases and J by 3 bases, with 11 bases of the junction left unmatched. The CDR3 spans 15 residues. The CDR3: CSARARGQLNYEQYV. The CDR3 bases are TGCAGTGCTAGGGCTAGGGGGCAGCTGAACTACGAGCAGTACGTC.

This clonotype has ten or more counts. V is TRBV12-3 or TRBV12-4 and J is TRBJ1-5; D uncertain. The CDR3 runs 13 residues. Trimming shortened V by 4 bases and J by 5 bases, and 9 bases separated the two germline ends. As DNA, the CDR3 is TGTGCCAGCAGTTCCGGACGGGATCAGCCCCAGCATTTT. It is translated as CASSSGRDQPQHF.

This clonotype occurred many times. This chain connects TRBV6-5 to TRBJ1-2; weak D call: TRBD1 (6 bases). The V and J ends lost 0 bases and 7 bases respectively, with 9 bases between them. The CDR3 loop spans 13 amino acids. Germline CDR1 MNHEY, CDR2 SVGAGI. The CDR3: CASSYSTGGGYTF. DNA of the CDR3: TGTGCCAGCAGTTACTCGACAGGTGGTGGCTACACCTTC.

This clonotype was recorded many times. The chain uses TRBV7-9 and TRBJ1-6; the match to TRBD1 covers 7 bases. V lost 5 bases and J lost 9; bases outside the gene matches: 7. The length of the CDR3 is 14 residues. The germline CDR1 and CDR2 sequences are SEHNR and FQNEAQ (reference sequence). CDR3 residues: CASSATGVVSPLHF. The CDR3 nucleotides are TGTGCCAGCAGCGCCACAGGGGTGGTTTCACCCCTCCACTTT.

This rearrangement joins TRBV20-1 to TRBJ1-1; D possibly corresponds to TRBD1 (6 bases). Germline assignment: CDR1 DFQATT and CDR2 SNEGSKA (reference sequence). Trimming stripped 7 bases from V and 10 bases from J, with 19 bases between. CDR3 length: 12 residues. CDR3 in DNA: TGCAGTGTGCAAGTGAGGGGACAAAGAGCTTTCTTT. Protein: CSVQVRGQRAFF.

V usage is TRBV5-4 and J usage is TRBJ2-7; 8 bases map to TRBD2. CDR3 length equals 14 residues. CDR1 SGHNT and CDR2 YYREEE come from the germline V gene (reference sequence). Trimming cost V 4 bases and J 7 bases; bases outside gene matches: 10. The CDR3 protein is CASSPGGEADEQYF. The CDR3 DNA follows: TGTGCCAGCAGCCCGGGGGGGGAGGCTGATGAGCAGTACTTC.

In this sample, this clonotype turned up many times. This rearrangement joins TRBV5-1 to TRBJ2-3; 7 nucleotides line up with TRBD2. V lost 5 bases, J lost 0 bases, and 3 bases stayed unmatched. Germline CDR1 and CDR2: SGHRS and YFSETQ. The CDR3 runs 14 residues. CDR3 sequence (DNA): TGCGCCAGCAGTTCGACTAGCAGCACAGATACGCAGTATTTT. It yields the protein CASSSTSSTDTQYF.

In this sample, this clonotype turned up many times. This chain joins TRBV29-1 and TRBJ1-1; D gene ambiguous. The CDR3 runs to 11 residues. Germline assignment: CDR1 SQVTM and CDR2 ANQGSEA. V lost 6 bases and J 10 bases, leaving 15 bases between the germline ends. Written as DNA, the CDR3 is TGCAGCGTGTCGGTGGCGGATAGAGCTTTCTTT. This gives the protein CSVSVADRAFF.